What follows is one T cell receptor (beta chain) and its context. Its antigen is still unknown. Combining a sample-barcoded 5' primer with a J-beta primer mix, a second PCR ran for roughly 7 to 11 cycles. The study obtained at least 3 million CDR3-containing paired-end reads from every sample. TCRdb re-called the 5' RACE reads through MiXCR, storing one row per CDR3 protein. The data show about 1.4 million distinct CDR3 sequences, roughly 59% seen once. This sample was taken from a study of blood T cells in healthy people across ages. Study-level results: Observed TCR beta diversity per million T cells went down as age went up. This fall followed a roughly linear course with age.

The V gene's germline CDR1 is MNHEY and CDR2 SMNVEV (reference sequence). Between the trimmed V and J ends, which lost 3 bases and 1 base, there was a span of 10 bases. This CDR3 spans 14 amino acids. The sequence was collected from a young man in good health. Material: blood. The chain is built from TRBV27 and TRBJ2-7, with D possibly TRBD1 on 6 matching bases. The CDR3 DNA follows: TGTGCCAGCAGTTTTGTGACAGGATCCTACGAGCAGTACTTC. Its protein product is CASSFVTGSYEQYF.